The 15 T cell receptor beta chains below come from one sample, sequenced in a study of blood T cell repertoires in COVID-19. Assay: immunoSEQ multiplex PCR; the TCRdb copy retains only in-frame clones and omits some. This table has roughly 170,000 clones, roughly 90% appearing once. Sequenced material: peripheral blood. These receptor sequences come from a man aged 70-80 years with active or convalescent COVID-19.

This clone was counted a single time. V is TRBV27 and J is TRBJ1-6, with 8 nucleotides matching TRBD1. The CDR3 totals 14 residues. J was trimmed by 12 bases and V by 0 bases; bases with no gene match: 4. Germline V gene sequence: CDR1 MNHEY, CDR2 SMNVEV (reference sequence). CDR3 residues: CASSLSGTGKPLHF. DNA of the CDR3: TGTGCCAGCAGTTTATCGGGGACAGGCAAACCCCTCCACTTT.

This clone was picked up a small number of times. The rearrangement links TRBV7-9 to TRBJ1-1; 7 nucleotides line up with TRBD1. Germline loops: CDR1 SEHNR, CDR2 FQNEAQ (reference sequence). The CDR3 sequence is 16 residues long. Losses at the gene ends were 1 base for V and 4 bases for J; bases not matched to a gene: 9. This CDR3 is CASSLDQGVLGTEAFF. The CDR3 DNA reads TGTGCCAGCAGCTTAGACCAGGGGGTTCTGGGCACTGAAGCTTTCTTT.

This chain connects TRBV7-2 to TRBJ1-1; D may be TRBD1 (6 bases). CDR1 is SGHTA, CDR2 FQGNSA, per germline. The CDR3 totals 13 residues. V was trimmed by 4 bases and J by 7 bases, leaving 13 bases between them. The DNA of the CDR3 is TGTGCCAGCAGCTGGAGGGGGGGCGGTGAAGCTTTCTTT. Its protein product is CASSWRGGGEAFF.

This chain's CDR3 is CASSPAGGGQPQHF. The CDR3 DNA sequence: TGTGCCAGCAGCCCAGCGGGGGGAGGACAGCCCCAGCATTTT. J is TRBJ1-5 and V is TRBV7-8; a possible D gene is TRBD1 (5 bases). Germline V gene lookup returns CDR1 SGHVS and CDR2 FQNEAQ. CDR3 length: 14 amino acids. V lost 5 bases, J lost 7 bases, and 15 bases lay in between.

The V call is TRBV11-2, the J call TRBJ2-3; TRBD2 matches at 12 bases. The CDR3 spans 18 residues. Germline loops: CDR1 SGHAT, CDR2 FQNNGV. With V trimmed by 4 bases and J by 1 base, 9 bases remained unmatched. CDR3 amino acids: CASSWRLAGEGGTDTQYF. CDR3 nucleotide sequence: TGTGCCAGCAGCTGGCGACTAGCGGGAGAGGGCGGCACAGATACGCAGTATTTT. The complete variable domain, with remaining parts taken from reference TRBV11-2 and TRBJ2-3, reads EAGVAQSPRYKIIEKRQSVAFWCNPISGHATLYWYQQILGQGPKLLIQFQNNGVVDDSQLPKDRFSAERLKGVDSTLKIQPAKLEDSAVYLCASSWRLAGEGGTDTQYFGPGTRLTVL.

V usage is TRBV11-1 and J usage is TRBJ2-1; D might be TRBD1 (6 bases). V dropped 3 bases and J dropped 12 bases, with 15 bases sitting between them. CDR1 SGHAT and CDR2 FQDESV come from the germline V gene (reference sequence). The CDR3 is 13 amino acids. DNA of the CDR3: TGTGCCAGCAGCTTGAGTCAGCTAGGGGGGCAGTTCTTC. Translation gives CASSLSQLGGQFF. Full variable domain (remainder filled in from reference TRBV11-1 and TRBJ2-1): EAEVAQSPRYKITEKSQAVAFWCDPISGHATLYWYRQILGQGPELLVQFQDESVVDDSQLPKDRFSAERLKGVDSTLKIQPAELGDSAMYLCASSLSQLGGQFFGPGTRLTVL.

The genes are TRBV12-3 or TRBV12-4 and TRBJ1-2; D not resolved. Trimming cost V 3 bases and J 2 bases, with 7 bases left between them. This CDR3 has 13 amino acids. CDR3 coding DNA: TGTGCCAGCAGTTTTGGCAGGAACTATGGCTACACCTTC. Translating it yields CASSFGRNYGYTF.

There are a few counts of this clone. V usage is TRBV30 and J usage is TRBJ2-2; 11 positions match TRBD2. In germline, CDR1 is GTSNPN, CDR2 SVGIG (reference sequence). The V and J ends lost 2 bases and 1 base, in that order; junction bases with no gene match: 3. This CDR3 has 16 residues. CDR3 sequence (DNA): TGTGCCTGGAGTAGGGGGACTAGCGGGAACACCGGGGAGCTGTTTTTT. This sequence encodes CAWSRGTSGNTGELFF.

The chain links TRBV14 to TRBJ2-4; weak D call: TRBD2 (5 bases). The CDR3 sequence is 14 residues long. Germline assignment: CDR1 SGHDN and CDR2 FVKESK. V lost 3 bases, J lost 4 bases, and 10 bases lay in between. The CDR3 here is CASSHRTRKNIQYF. CDR3 coding DNA: TGTGCCAGCAGCCACCGGACTCGGAAAAACATTCAGTACTTC.

The chain carries TRBV11-3 and TRBJ2-7; possibly TRBD1 for D (5 bases). Trimming pared 5 bases from V and 6 bases from J, leaving 17 bases between. Germline CDR1 and CDR2: SGHNT and YENEEA. This CDR3 comprises 14 residues. The CDR3 nucleotides are TGTGCCAGCAGCAGTAGTCAGGGAAGGGGCGAGCAGTACTTC. It yields the protein CASSSSQGRGEQYF.

This clone showed up just a few times. The chain combines TRBV30 with TRBJ2-5; a weak D match, TRBD1 (5 bases). The germline gives CDR1 GTSNPN, CDR2 SVGIG (reference sequence). This CDR3 comprises 15 residues. The ends were cut back, 1 base at V and 2 bases at J, with 14 bases in the middle. This CDR3 reads CAWSEGQGTQETQYF. The CDR3 DNA sequence: TGTGCCTGGAGTGAAGGCCAGGGCACACAAGAGACCCAGTACTTC.

J is TRBJ2-3 and V is TRBV29-1, with D possibly TRBD2 on 6 matching bases. The germline CDR1 and CDR2 sequences are SQVTM and ANQGSEA. V was trimmed by 7 bases and J by 6 bases, leaving 11 bases between them. The CDR3 loop spans 11 amino acids. The CDR3 DNA is TGCAGCGCTAGACGGGAGGATACGCAGTATTTT. Encoded protein: CSARREDTQYF.

The genes are TRBV7-6 and TRBJ2-7; 7 nucleotides match TRBD1. Germline V CDR1 and CDR2: SGHVS, FNYEAQ. The length of the CDR3 is 16 residues. V was clipped by 1 base and J by 0 bases; unmatched bases: 6. This CDR3 is CASSLEGGSLSYEQYF. In DNA, the CDR3 is TGTGCCAGCAGCTTAGAAGGGGGCTCCCTCTCCTACGAGCAGTACTTC.

The chain carries TRBV5-1 and TRBJ1-1; 9 bases map to TRBD1. V lost 4 bases to trimming and J lost 1 base; unmatched junction nucleotides: 2. CDR3 length: 14 amino acids. From germline, CDR1 is SGHRS and CDR2 YFSETQ. CDR3 residues: CASSMGQGNTEAFF. The CDR3 DNA is TGCGCCAGCAGCATGGGACAGGGGAACACTGAAGCTTTCTTT.

This chain joins TRBV10-2 and TRBJ1-2, with 7 bases aligning to TRBD1. Germline V lookup: CDR1 WSHSY, CDR2 SAAADI. The CDR3 sequence is 13 residues long. The V segment lost 6 bases and the J segment 5 bases; nucleotides outside the gene matches: 6. The CDR3 reads CASRGQVGYGYTF. The CDR3 region has the DNA TGCGCCAGCAGAGGACAGGTGGGGTATGGCTACACCTTC.